The next 17 T cell receptor beta chains were all read from a single sample in a study of blood T cell repertoires in COVID-19. Libraries were prepared by immunoSEQ multiplex PCR; TCRdb keeps only in-frame clonotypes and omits some of them. This repertoire shows 200,000 to 250,000 clones, about 87% found once; its top ten account for over 0.85%. The sequencing input was PBMCs or T cells enriched from blood (not recorded which). These receptors were taken from a man aged 50-60 years who had been exposed to COVID-19.

A remark on this clone: The sample contains more than one DNA sequence encoding this CDR3. The V gene is TRBV9, the J gene TRBJ1-2; tentative D call: TRBD1 (6 bases). The V gene lost 0 bases and the J gene lost 2 bases, with 8 bases spanning the gap. Germline assignment: CDR1 SGDLS and CDR2 YYNGEE. The CDR3 is 14 amino acids. The DNA of the CDR3 is TGTGCCAGCAGCGTAGCTCAGGGGAACTATGGCTACACCTTC. As protein: CASSVAQGNYGYTF.

This clone was observed a single time. The chain is built from TRBV18 and TRBJ2-1; 9 bases are shared with TRBD2. The CDR3 is made up of 15 amino acids. J gave up 2 bases and V 1 base, and 0 bases lay outside the gene matches. The germline CDR1 and CDR2 sequences are KGHSH and LQKENI. The CDR3 protein is CASSPQRGAYNEQFF. The CDR3 DNA is TGTGCCAGCTCACCACAGCGGGGGGCCTACAATGAGCAGTTCTTC.

The chain couples TRBV5-1 to TRBJ2-2, with TRBD1 matching over 8 bases. The V segment lost 0 bases and the J segment 7 bases; nucleotides outside the gene matches: 8. Germline V gene sequence: CDR1 SGHRS, CDR2 YFSETQ. This CDR3 has 16 residues. Here the CDR3 DNA reads TGCGCCAGCAGCTTGGAAGTGACAGGGGTTGTCGGGGAGCTGTTTTTT. It encodes CASSLEVTGVVGELFF.

The rearrangement uses TRBV3-1 (or the pseudogene TRBV3-2) and TRBJ2-5, with 8 positions matching TRBD2. Per germline, CDR1 LGHDT and CDR2 YNNKEL (reference sequence). J gave up 9 bases and V 4 bases, and 7 bases lay outside the gene matches. The CDR3 length is 13 residues. This CDR3 is CASSPLRGGPQYF. The CDR3, as DNA: TGTGCCAGCAGCCCACTCCGGGGGGGGCCCCAGTACTTC.

This clone was seen only a few times. The CDR3, as DNA: TGTGCCAGCCGACCAGGGACAGCAAACACCGGGGAGCTGTTTTTT. Translating it yields CASRPGTANTGELFF. V gene TRBV7-9 combines with J gene TRBJ2-2, with TRBD1 matching 7 bases. J was trimmed by 2 bases and V by 8 bases; bases with no gene match: 8. The CDR3 has 15 amino acids. The V gene's germline CDR1 is SEHNR and CDR2 FQNEAQ (reference sequence).

The V call is TRBV5-1, the J call TRBJ1-2; D may be TRBD1 (5 bases). The CDR3 spans 13 residues. The V and J ends lost 5 bases and 5 bases respectively, with 13 bases between them. Per germline, CDR1 SGHRS and CDR2 YFSETQ. CDR3: CASRYPTDYGYTF. CDR3 DNA sequence: TGCGCCAGCAGGTACCCGACAGATTATGGCTACACCTTC.

The chain combines TRBV20-1 with TRBJ2-1; D ambiguous. This CDR3 has 16 residues. The V and J ends lost 3 bases and 10 bases respectively, with 25 bases between them. From germline, CDR1 is DFQATT and CDR2 SNEGSKA (reference sequence). The CDR3 DNA is TGCAGTGCTAGTGGGCGTGGCTCTAGTTCGATCGACGAGCAGTTCTTC. As protein: CSASGRGSSSIDEQFF.

The chain links TRBV19 to TRBJ1-3; D not certain. The germline gives CDR1 LNHDA, CDR2 SQIVND (reference sequence). The V and J ends lost 5 bases and 0 bases respectively, with 5 bases between them. The CDR3 totals 13 residues. The CDR3 coding sequence is TGTGCCAGTAGTCCGAGCTCTGGAAACACCATATATTTT. Its protein product is CASSPSSGNTIYF.

This clone was counted once. The genes are TRBV30 and TRBJ2-3; 9 positions match TRBD2. The CDR3 sequence is 14 residues long. CDR1 GTSNPN and CDR2 SVGIG come from the germline V gene (reference sequence). With 0 bases clipped from V and 10 bases from J, the junction kept 8 bases outside the gene matches. The CDR3 nucleotides are TGTGCCTGGAGTGTACAAGCGGGGGGTTTAGCGCAGTATTTT. This codes for CAWSVQAGGLAQYF.

The chain joins TRBV3-1 (or the pseudogene TRBV3-2) to TRBJ1-4; 7 nucleotides match TRBD1. Germline V gene lookup returns CDR1 LGHDT and CDR2 YNNKEL (reference sequence). The trim removed 1 base at V and 7 bases at J, leaving 6 bases unmatched. The CDR3 consists of 15 residues. The DNA of the CDR3 is TGTGCCAGCAGCCAAGGTTACAGGGGCTTTGAAAAACTGTTTTTT. Amino acids: CASSQGYRGFEKLFF.

The chain joins TRBV6-2 or TRBV6-3 to TRBJ1-1, with D possibly TRBD1 on 5 matching bases. The CDR3 extends over 16 amino acids. V was pared by 0 bases and J by 4 bases, with 15 bases between. CDR1 is MNHEY, CDR2 SVGEGT, per germline. The CDR3 DNA reads as TGTGCCAGCAGTTACTCTTTCCGCCAGGGTGGCACTGAAGCTTTCTTT. Residues: CASSYSFRQGGTEAFF.

This clone was counted once. This chain uses TRBV6-6 with TRBJ2-7; maybe TRBD1 (5 bases). The germline gives CDR1 MNHNY, CDR2 SVGAGI (reference sequence). The CDR3 consists of 16 residues. The V end was cut by 0 bases, the J end by 5 bases, with 17 bases between. The CDR3 DNA follows: TGTGCCAGCAGTTACTCGGGATACCAGGGTTCCGACGAGCAGTACTTC. This codes for CASSYSGYQGSDEQYF.

This clone was detected many times. The V call is TRBV2, the J call TRBJ1-3; 9 bases match TRBD1. Trimming took 6 bases from V and 0 from J; bases not matched to a gene: 6. The CDR3 is 16 residues long. CDR1 is SNHLY, CDR2 FYNNEI, per germline. CDR3 sequence (DNA): TGTGCCAGCAGATATGGACAGGGGAACTCTGGAAACACCATATATTTT. Translated: CASRYGQGNSGNTIYF.

The rearrangement links TRBV18 to TRBJ1-2; 9 bases fit TRBD1. Per germline, CDR1 KGHSH and CDR2 LQKENI. The CDR3 is made up of 16 amino acids. Trimming removed 3 bases from V and 8 bases from J; junction bases left unmatched: 13. Here the CDR3 reads CASSPGAGTGTGGYTF. CDR3 in DNA: TGTGCCAGCTCACCGGGAGCCGGGACAGGGACGGGAGGCTACACCTTC.

The chain carries TRBV7-3 and TRBJ2-2; D is perhaps TRBD1 (5 bases). Per the germline V gene, CDR1 is SGHTA and CDR2 is FQGTGA. This CDR3 spans 15 amino acids. Trimming took 4 bases from V and 3 from J, leaving 12 bases between them. In nucleotides, the CDR3 is TGTGCCAGCAGCTACCTAGGGGCCGACACCGGGGAGCTGTTTTTT. Protein: CASSYLGADTGELFF.

This rearrangement joins TRBV15 to TRBJ2-1, with D maybe TRBD2 (5 bases). V shed 4 bases and J shed 8 bases, with 15 bases lying between them. This CDR3 contains 14 residues. Per germline, CDR1 LNHNV and CDR2 YYDKDF (reference sequence). The CDR3 sequence: CATSTLVGWDEQFF. CDR3 in DNA: TGTGCCACCAGCACACTAGTCGGGTGGGATGAGCAGTTCTTC.

This clone has just a few counts. This rearrangement joins TRBV6-6 to TRBJ2-7; D might be TRBD1 (6 bases). Germline-derived CDR1 and CDR2 are MNHNY and SVGAGI (reference sequence). The CDR3 length is 16 residues. V was cut by 6 bases and J by 4 bases, with 22 bases left in between. Here the CDR3 reads CASSRSVTGITYEQYF. CDR3 nucleotide sequence: TGTGCCAGCAGCCGATCGGTCACAGGGATTACGTACGAGCAGTACTTC.